This T cell receptor (beta chain) was retrieved from a study of neoadjuvant nivolumab and ipilimumab in lung cancer. Study-wide findings and caveats: Only two of four nivolumab-treated tumors gained richness and clonality by surgery.

Profiling relied on immunoSEQ multiplex PCR, and the TCRdb table lists in-frame clones only, not all of them. The table shows approximately 17,000 clones, with roughly three quarters occurring only once. Details on this clone: Its matching antigen is unknown.

CDR1 MNHEY and CDR2 SVGAGI come from the germline V gene. The CDR3 has 16 amino acids. V lost 2 bases, J lost 4 bases, and 1 base stayed unmatched. This chain joins TRBV6-5 and TRBJ2-1; TRBD2 matches 14 bases. This sequence was found in an adult with non-small cell lung cancer. Sequencing used tumor tissue, obtained after neoadjuvant nivolumab, alone or with ipilimumab, at or shortly before surgery. CDR3 sequence reads: CASSYRTSGRYNEQFF. The CDR3 nucleotides are TGTGCCAGCAGTTACCGGACTAGCGGGAGGTACAATGAGCAGTTCTTC.